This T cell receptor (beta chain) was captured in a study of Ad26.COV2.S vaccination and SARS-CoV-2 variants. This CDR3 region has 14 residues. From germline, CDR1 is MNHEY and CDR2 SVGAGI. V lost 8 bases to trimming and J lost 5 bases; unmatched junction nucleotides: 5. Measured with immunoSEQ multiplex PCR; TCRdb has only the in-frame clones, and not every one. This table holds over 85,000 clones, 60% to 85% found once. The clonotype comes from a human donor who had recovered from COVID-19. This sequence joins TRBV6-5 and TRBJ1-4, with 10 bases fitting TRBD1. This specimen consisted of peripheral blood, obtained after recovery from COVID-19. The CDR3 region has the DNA TGTGCCAGCGATCGGACAGGGGGAAATGAAAAACTGTTTTTT. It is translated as CASDRTGGNEKLFF.